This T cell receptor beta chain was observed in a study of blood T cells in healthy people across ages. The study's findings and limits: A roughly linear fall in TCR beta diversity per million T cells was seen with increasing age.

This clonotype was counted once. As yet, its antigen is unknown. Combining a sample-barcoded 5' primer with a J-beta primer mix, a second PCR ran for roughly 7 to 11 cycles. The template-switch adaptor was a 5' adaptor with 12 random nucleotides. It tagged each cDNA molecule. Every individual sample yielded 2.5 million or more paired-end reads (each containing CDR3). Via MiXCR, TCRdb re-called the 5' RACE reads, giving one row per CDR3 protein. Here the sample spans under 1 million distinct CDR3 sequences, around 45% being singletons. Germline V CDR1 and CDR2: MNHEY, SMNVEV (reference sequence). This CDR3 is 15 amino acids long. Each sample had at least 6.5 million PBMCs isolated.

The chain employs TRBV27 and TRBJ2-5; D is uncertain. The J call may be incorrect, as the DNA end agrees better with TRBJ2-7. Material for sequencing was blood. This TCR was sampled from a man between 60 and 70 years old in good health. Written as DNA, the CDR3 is TGTGCCAGCAGTTTTAGTTCCTGGGGATACTTCGAGCAGTACTTC. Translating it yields CASSFSSWGYFEQYF.